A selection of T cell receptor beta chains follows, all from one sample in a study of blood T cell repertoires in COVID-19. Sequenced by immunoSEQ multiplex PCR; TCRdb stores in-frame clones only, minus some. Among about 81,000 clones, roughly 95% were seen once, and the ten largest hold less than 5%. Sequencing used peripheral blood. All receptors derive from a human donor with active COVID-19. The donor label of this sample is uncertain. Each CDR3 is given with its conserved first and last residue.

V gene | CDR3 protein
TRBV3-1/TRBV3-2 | CASSYFGTSGGDTQYF
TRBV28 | CAIGRAGVETDTQYF
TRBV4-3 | CASSQDLVAGHQETQYF
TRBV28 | CASNRVHEQYF
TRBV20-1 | CSARDTAGSYF
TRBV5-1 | CASSLWDRTFVSSYNEQFF
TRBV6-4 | CASSPSPGGYNEQFF
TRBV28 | CASSFSNYGYTF
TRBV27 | CASNPLAGGPGRVNEQFF
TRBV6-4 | CASREGLAGGLGDTQYF
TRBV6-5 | CASSLWDRGQETQYF
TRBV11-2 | CASSLGRGQGYTF
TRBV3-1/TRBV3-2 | CASSPTYEQYF
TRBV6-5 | CASSQGARTEAFF
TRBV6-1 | CASSEQEQSYEQYF
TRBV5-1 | CASSLGVTGNTEAFF
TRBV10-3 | CAIRWDLAVYNEQFF
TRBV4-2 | CASSPGQGSSPLHF
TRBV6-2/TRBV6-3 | CASSTLAGDTDTQYF
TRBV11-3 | CASSFSQETQYF
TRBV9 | CASSVAMEVNSPLHF
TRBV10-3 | CAISGQGRFTGELFF
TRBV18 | CASSPQGSDYEQYF
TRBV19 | CASSPGTGATYEQYF
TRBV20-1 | CSATNRYEQYF
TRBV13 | CASSLEGALVPTYNEQFF
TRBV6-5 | CASSYSIDSQPQHF
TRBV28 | CASSRQATNEKLFF
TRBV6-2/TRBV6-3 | CASSYAKGLAGGLNTGELFF
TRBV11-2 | CASSLTERSGNTIYF
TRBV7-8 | CASSLFGLGNTEAFF
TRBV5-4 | CASSLELQATDTQYF
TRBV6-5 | CASSSTGNQPQHF
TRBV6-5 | CATATANQPQHF
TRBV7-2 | CASSLGRMQGPQHF
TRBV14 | CASSQYRRLGQAYEQYF
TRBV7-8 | CASSLFRQSNTEAFF
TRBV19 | CASSRPGLANSYEQYF
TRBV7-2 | CASTGRGSYEQYF
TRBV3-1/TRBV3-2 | CAGSQVQGRDGYTF
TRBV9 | CASSRTGIQSSYEQYF
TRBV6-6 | CASSYSSPAGAYEQYF